This T cell receptor beta chain was identified during a study of memory CD4+ T cells and cytomegalovirus serostatus. Turning to the study itself: Healthy Belgian adult donors included about nine CMV-positive and 24 CMV-negative people. Findings and limits, study-wide: Of 164 reported CMV TCRbeta sequences, roughly 67 were found in memory CD4+ repertoires. The CMV-associated TCR signature appears largely within the CD4+ memory repertoire.

This clone came up once. No antigen is known for it. The sort gate was single viable CD3+CD4+CD8-CD45RO+ cells for memory CD4+ T cells. Positive selection with CD4 microbeads enriched total CD4+ T cells. Method: immunoSEQ multiplex PCR; TCRdb's copy keeps in-frame clones and lacks some. Of more than 45,000 clones listed, 82% are singletons. This CDR3 has 14 amino acids. Germline V CDR1 and CDR2: MNHNS, SASEGT. Trimming stripped 8 bases from V and 7 bases from J, with 18 bases between. The sequence derives from an adult in good health and CMV-seronegative. The sequencing input was memory CD4+ T cells from blood. V and J are TRBV6-1 and TRBJ1-5; possibly TRBD1 for D (5 bases). This CDR3 is CASGRGLAGQPQHF. CDR3 in DNA: TGTGCCAGCGGGCGGGGACTGGCGGGGCAGCCCCAGCATTTT.